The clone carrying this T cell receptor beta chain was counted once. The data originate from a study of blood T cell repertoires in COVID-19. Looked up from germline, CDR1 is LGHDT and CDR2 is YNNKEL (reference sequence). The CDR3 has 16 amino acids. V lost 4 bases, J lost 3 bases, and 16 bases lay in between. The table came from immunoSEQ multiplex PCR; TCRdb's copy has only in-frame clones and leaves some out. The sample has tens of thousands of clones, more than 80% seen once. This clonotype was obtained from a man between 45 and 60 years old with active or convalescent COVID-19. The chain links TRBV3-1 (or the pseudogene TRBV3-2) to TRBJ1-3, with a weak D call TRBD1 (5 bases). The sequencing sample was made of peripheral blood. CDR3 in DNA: TGTGCCAGCAGCCCCGATAGGCAGGGCGGTGGAAACACCATATATTTT. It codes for CASSPDRQGGGNTIYF.